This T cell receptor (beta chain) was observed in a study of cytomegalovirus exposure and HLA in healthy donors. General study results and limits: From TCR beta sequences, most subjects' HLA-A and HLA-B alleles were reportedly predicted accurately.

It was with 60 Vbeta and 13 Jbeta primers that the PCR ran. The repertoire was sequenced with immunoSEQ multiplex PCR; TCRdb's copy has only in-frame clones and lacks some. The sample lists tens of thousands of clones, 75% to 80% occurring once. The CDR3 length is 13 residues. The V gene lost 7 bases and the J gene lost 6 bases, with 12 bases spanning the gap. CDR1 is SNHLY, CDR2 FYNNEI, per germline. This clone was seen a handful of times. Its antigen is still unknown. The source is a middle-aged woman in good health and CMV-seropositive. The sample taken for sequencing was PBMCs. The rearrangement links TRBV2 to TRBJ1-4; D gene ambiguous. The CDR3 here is CASKNSPHEKLFF. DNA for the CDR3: TGTGCCAGCAAGAACAGCCCACATGAAAAACTGTTTTTT.